Listed below are T cell receptor beta chains from one sample, sequenced in a study of cytomegalovirus exposure and HLA in healthy donors. The protocol was immunoSEQ multiplex PCR, while the TCRdb copy is restricted to in-frame clones and leaves out a portion. The sample lists 150,000 to 200,000 clones; around 80% were seen once. Sequences were obtained from PBMCs. The receptors were sampled from a woman in her thirties or forties in good health and CMV-seropositive. Both conserved end residues are trimmed from each CDR3. The order of the fields is D gene, J gene, V gene, CDR3 protein. D genes are given only for firm matches.

TRBD1 TRBJ2-5 TRBV27 ASSDTGGSQTQY
. TRBJ1-4 TRBV6-1 ASTSSGREKLF
. TRBJ2-7 TRBV4-2 ASSPYPGQGYEQY
TRBD2 TRBJ2-7 TRBV2 ASIGTSDSYEQY
TRBD1 TRBJ2-1 TRBV5-3 ARSPDREYYNEQF
TRBD1 TRBJ2-5 TRBV5-6 ASSLQGAKETQY
. TRBJ2-7 TRBV7-8 ASSFRGATYEQY
. TRBJ1-1 TRBV7-9 ASTLGGGRGGTEAF
TRBD1 TRBJ2-7 TRBV6-5 ASSTGTGYEQY
. TRBJ2-2 TRBV5-1 ASSPRGSSTGELF
TRBD2 TRBJ2-7 TRBV30 AWSVPRLAAYEQY
. TRBJ2-7 TRBV10-1 ASSESAQGGEQY
. TRBJ2-1 TRBV19 ASREGTGWF
. TRBJ1-3 TRBV29-1 SVEDSVSGNTIY
. TRBJ1-4 TRBV2 ASSDGRGVEKLF
TRBD1 TRBJ2-1 TRBV19 ASSRGGDRGRSRSYNEQF
. TRBJ1-3 TRBV2 ASSERQRAGNTIY
. TRBJ2-7 TRBV30 AWSRRGYEQY
. TRBJ2-2 TRBV7-3 ASSPQGGTGELF
TRBD1 TRBJ2-7 TRBV6-1 ASSEARTGGYEQY
. TRBJ1-4 TRBV5-4 ASSVDGEKLF
. TRBJ2-5 TRBV7-2 ASSPQRLVYETQY
. TRBJ1-2 TRBV5-1 ASSLDLIYGYT
TRBD2 TRBJ2-1 TRBV5-1 ASSLASGIVYEQF
. TRBJ1-1 TRBV29-1 SVEGPGNTEAF
. TRBJ2-5 TRBV5-1 ASSFFLGQQETQY
TRBD1 TRBJ1-2 TRBV18 ASSPQRDRGIGSYGYT
. TRBJ1-1 TRBV9 ASSVGAGEGTEAF
TRBD1 TRBJ1-5 TRBV7-9 ASSLAGQGNQPQH
TRBD1 TRBJ2-7 TRBV27 ASRDQTGGRYEQY
TRBD2 TRBJ2-3 TRBV7-3 ASSLPSGNVDTQY
. TRBJ2-1 TRBV6-5 ASRRDSHNEQF
TRBD2 TRBJ2-5 TRBV6-4 ASSFSLAGALGETQY
. TRBJ2-3 TRBV18 ASSPGRSTDTQY
. TRBJ2-1 TRBV15 ATSRERVGEQF
. TRBJ2-7 TRBV6-5 ASSKPGPSPYEQY
. TRBJ2-3 TRBV15 ATSSSRDTQY
. TRBJ2-7 TRBV5-1 ASSLLGAPYEQY
TRBD2 TRBJ2-1 TRBV2 ASMERGNYNEQF
TRBD2 TRBJ2-5 TRBV18 ASSPRGLAGVGRQETQY
. TRBJ2-7 TRBV27 ASSLSQGSTYEQY
TRBD1 TRBJ1-5 TRBV6-1 ASSEWWTGEIRNQPQH
. TRBJ1-4 TRBV7-8 ASSLQRGVEKLF
TRBD2 TRBJ2-7 TRBV6-5 ASSPSSGAYEQY
. TRBJ2-2 TRBV19 ASSIPRGRLTGELF
. TRBJ2-1 TRBV4-1 ASRRLAFTYNEQF
TRBD1 TRBJ1-5 TRBV19 ASSTGQGGQPQH
TRBD2 TRBJ2-5 TRBV7-3 ASRGAGLAGRETQY
. TRBJ1-2 TRBV10-3 AIGAGANYGYT
TRBD1 TRBJ1-2 TRBV7-9 ASSGGQEDYGYT
. TRBJ1-5 TRBV7-2 ASSLEAGQPQH
TRBD1 TRBJ1-1 TRBV28 ASSLRTGDAF
. TRBJ2-3 TRBV28 ASSSTLKGLTDTQY
TRBD2 TRBJ2-2 TRBV29-1 SSRVAGDTGELF